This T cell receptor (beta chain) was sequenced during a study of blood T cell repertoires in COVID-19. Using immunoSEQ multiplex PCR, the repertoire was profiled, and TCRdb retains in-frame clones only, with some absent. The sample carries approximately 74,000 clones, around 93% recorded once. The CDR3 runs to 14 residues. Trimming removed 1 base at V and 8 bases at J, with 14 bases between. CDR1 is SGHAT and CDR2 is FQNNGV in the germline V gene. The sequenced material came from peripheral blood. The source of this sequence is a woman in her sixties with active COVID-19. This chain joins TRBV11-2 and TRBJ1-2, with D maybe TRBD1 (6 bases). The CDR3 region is CASSLGTGRQGYTF. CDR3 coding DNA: TGTGCCAGCAGCTTAGGAACAGGGCGGCAGGGCTACACCTTC.